This TCR beta chain was sequenced in a study of a mutant IDH1 vaccine in newly diagnosed glioma. Study at large: Patients received vaccination from 4-6 weeks after radiotherapy alone, or with temozolomide cycles. The therapy given earlier, which was standard therapy, consisted of radiotherapy, temozolomide, or both, and most of the patients received both.

J was trimmed by 2 bases and V by 5 bases; bases with no gene match: 3. CDR1 is LNHDA and CDR2 is SQIVND in the germline V gene (reference sequence). CDR3 length: 15 amino acids. Time point here: week 47, end of study. Each dose delivered 300 ug of mutant IDH1 20-mer peptide subcutaneously with imiquimod. Weeks 1, 3, 5, 7, 11, 15, 19 and 23 were when patients received their eight vaccinations. Details on this clone: The antigen remains undetermined.

Data came from immunoSEQ multiplex PCR; TCRdb stores just in-frame clones and leaves some out. The sample yields tens of thousands of clones, roughly 77% seen once. J is TRBJ1-2 and V is TRBV19; 12 positions match TRBD1. The receptor comes from a middle-aged man with glioma. Sequenced material: PBMCs, taken from a glioma patient whose treatment included an IDH1 peptide vaccine. CDR3 nucleotide sequence: TGTGCCAGTAGTCCAGGGACAGGGGGCAACTATGGCTACACCTTC. Its translation: CASSPGTGGNYGYTF.